These 15 T cell receptor beta chains originate from one sample sequenced in a study of cytomegalovirus exposure and HLA in healthy donors (dated 2017 in TCRdb). The library was obtained by the immunoSEQ multiplex PCR assay. For the multiplex PCR, a mixture combining 60 forward primers for TCR Vbeta segments and 13 reverse primers for TCR Jbeta segments was used. The source is immuneACCESS, and TCRdb retained only in-frame sequences with V and J called. Part of the clones is not carried over; for the studies checked, unresolved V genes explain less than half of this, and the remainder is unexplained. Present in this sample are 150,000 to 200,000 clones, 80% to 85% of which were seen just once. The ten largest make up over 5.5% of the sample. The source material was PBMCs. The receptors derive from a man in his forties or fifties in good health and CMV-seropositive.

The CDR3 region is CASSGGQGGTDTQYF. CDR3 DNA sequence: TGTGCCAGCAGCGGGGGCCAGGGTGGCACAGATACGCAGTATTTT. This sequence joins TRBV11-2 and TRBJ2-3; TRBD1 might be the D (6 bases). The germline CDR1 and CDR2 sequences are SGHAT and FQNNGV. With 5 bases removed from V and 1 base from J, the gap between germline ends came to 13 bases. This CDR3 has 15 amino acids.

The chain couples TRBV9 to TRBJ2-3; D possibly corresponds to TRBD1 (5 bases). The V gene lost 1 base and the J gene lost 2 bases, with 14 bases spanning the gap. The CDR3 consists of 16 residues. Germline CDR1 is SGDLS and CDR2 is YYNGEE. Here the CDR3 DNA reads TGTGCCAGCAGCGTAAGGGGATATGCGAACACAGATACGCAGTATTTT. The encoded protein is CASSVRGYANTDTQYF.

This rearrangement joins TRBV2 to TRBJ2-5; D may be TRBD2 (5 bases). Gene TRBJ2-7 matches the end of the DNA better, so the J call may be wrong. The CDR3 runs to 10 residues. The V gene's germline CDR1 is SNHLY and CDR2 FYNNEI. In DNA form, the CDR3 reads TGTGCCAGCCGCGGGTTCGAGCAGTACTTC. Amino acids: CASRGFEQYF.

The chain joins TRBV14 to TRBJ1-3; D perhaps matches TRBD1 (6 bases). Between the trimmed V and J ends, which lost 1 base and 7 bases, there was a span of 11 bases. The germline V gene has CDR1 SGHDN and CDR2 FVKESK. CDR3 size: 14 residues. CDR3: CASSQAQGFNTIYF. The CDR3 bases are TGTGCCAGCAGCCAAGCACAGGGATTCAACACCATATATTTT.

J is TRBJ1-1 and V is TRBV6-6; D is uncertain. The germline gives CDR1 MNHNY, CDR2 SVGAGI (reference sequence). With 7 bases removed from V and 11 bases from J, the gap between germline ends came to 17 bases. The CDR3 totals 12 residues. CDR3 sequence: CASINQVPPAFF. CDR3 nucleotide sequence: TGTGCCAGCATCAATCAGGTACCCCCCGCTTTCTTT.

The CDR3 loop is CASSLGQVYEQYF. DNA of the CDR3: TGTGCCAGTAGTCTAGGACAGGTGTACGAGCAGTACTTC. The chain combines TRBV19 with TRBJ2-7, with TRBD1 matching 7 bases. V shed 5 bases, J shed 4 bases, and the junction held 5 bases outside the gene matches. The CDR3 contains 13 residues. Germline lookup yields CDR1 LNHDA and CDR2 SQIVND (reference sequence). The complete variable domain, with remaining parts taken from reference TRBV19 and TRBJ2-7, reads DGGITQSPKYLFRKEGQNVTLSCEQNLNHDAMYWYRQDPGQGLRLIYYSQIVNDFQKGDIAEGYSVSREKKESFPLTVTSAQKNPTAFYLCASSLGQVYEQYFGPGTRLTVT.

This clone was counted once. CDR3 in amino acids: CASSRGNYGYTF. The CDR3 nucleotides are TGTGCCAGCAGTCGAGGGAACTATGGCTACACCTTC. This sequence joins TRBV27 and TRBJ1-2; D remains ambiguous. The length of the CDR3 is 12 residues. The V gene lost 5 bases and the J gene lost 2 bases, with 6 bases spanning the gap. In germline, CDR1 is MNHEY, CDR2 SMNVEV (reference sequence).

This clone was seen a handful of times. The chain employs TRBV6-5 and TRBJ1-2; 7 nucleotides align to TRBD1. V lost 5 bases and J lost 7; bases outside the gene matches: 10. The germline V gene has CDR1 MNHEY and CDR2 SVGAGI. The CDR3 length is 14 residues. The chain's CDR3 is CASSPRQGSSGYTF. Written as DNA, the CDR3 is TGTGCCAGCAGTCCTAGACAGGGCTCGAGTGGCTACACCTTC.

The V call is TRBV7-9, the J call TRBJ2-1; tentatively, D is TRBD1 (6 bases). The germline V gene encodes CDR1 SEHNR and CDR2 FQNEAQ (reference sequence). This CDR3 is 14 amino acids long. V was shortened by 5 bases and J by 6 bases, with 14 bases between the two germline ends. CDR3 sequence (DNA): TGTGCCAGCAGCCAAAACAGGGAAGTCAATGAGCAGTTCTTC. This encodes CASSQNREVNEQFF.

This clone was observed a few times. The chain recombines TRBV10-1 with TRBJ2-1, with D possibly being TRBD1 (7 bases). CDR3 size: 18 residues. Trimming took off 3 bases at V and 12 bases at J, with 30 bases between the two ends. The germline gives CDR1 WNHNN, CDR2 SYGVQD (reference sequence). The CDR3 region is CASSEGSPGGISNSGQFF. DNA for the CDR3: TGCGCCAGCAGTGAAGGTAGCCCAGGGGGGATTTCGAACAGCGGGCAGTTCTTC.

The chain carries TRBV7-8 and TRBJ2-1; unclear D gene. CDR3 length: 13 residues. The V gene lost 2 bases and the J gene lost 6 bases, with 8 bases spanning the gap. Per the germline V gene, CDR1 is SGHVS and CDR2 is FQNEAQ. CDR3 nucleotides: TGTGCCAGCAGCTTACGGCCAGGCAATGAGCAGTTCTTC. Its translation: CASSLRPGNEQFF.

DNA of the CDR3: TGTGCCAGCACCCCGCTAGCGGGGGTTAGCACAGATACGCAGTATTTT. Translating gives CASTPLAGVSTDTQYF. This chain joins TRBV11-2 and TRBJ2-3; 10 bases agree with TRBD2. V was clipped by 7 bases and J by 0 bases; unmatched bases: 7. Germline V CDR1 and CDR2: SGHAT, FQNNGV. This CDR3 has 16 amino acids. Full variable domain (remainder filled in from reference TRBV11-2 and TRBJ2-3): EAGVAQSPRYKIIEKRQSVAFWCNPISGHATLYWYQQILGQGPKLLIQFQNNGVVDDSQLPKDRFSAERLKGVDSTLKIQPAKLEDSAVYLCASTPLAGVSTDTQYFGPGTRLTVL.

This chain links TRBV19 with TRBJ2-3; 10 bases agree with TRBD2. Germline V gene lookup returns CDR1 LNHDA and CDR2 SQIVND (reference sequence). Trimming took 0 bases from V and 6 from J; bases not matched to a gene: 6. CDR3 length: 16 amino acids. DNA of the CDR3: TGTGCCAGTAGTATAGATTGGGGTAGCGGGGGGGATACGCAGTATTTT. Amino acids: CASSIDWGSGGDTQYF.

As for this clone: Other DNA sequences in this sample translate to the same CDR3. The chain joins TRBV9 to TRBJ1-5; D possibly corresponds to TRBD1 (5 bases). Germline values: CDR1 SGDLS, CDR2 YYNGEE. V dropped 3 bases and J dropped 0 bases, with 10 bases sitting between them. This CDR3 region has 15 residues. Written as DNA, the CDR3 is TGTGCCAGCAGCGGTACAGGCTATAGCAATCAGCCCCAGCATTTT. It is translated as CASSGTGYSNQPQHF. The complete variable domain, with remaining parts taken from reference TRBV9 and TRBJ1-5, reads DSGVTQTPKHLITATGQRVTLRCSPRSGDLSVYWYQQSLDQGLQFLIQYYNGEERAKGNILERFSAQQFPDLHSELNLSSLELGDSALYFCASSGTGYSNQPQHFGDGTRLSIL.

J is TRBJ2-2 and V is TRBV9; D is perhaps TRBD1 (6 bases). V lost 4 bases and J 0 bases, leaving 16 bases between the germline ends. The CDR3 has 17 residues. Per germline, CDR1 SGDLS and CDR2 YYNGEE. The CDR3 sequence: CASSTIGQLTNTGELFF. Here the CDR3 DNA reads TGTGCCAGCAGCACAATAGGACAGCTGACGAACACCGGGGAGCTGTTTTTT.